These 27 T cell receptor beta chains share one sample of origin, sequenced in a study of blood T cell repertoires in COVID-19. TCRdb keeps only in-frame clones here, not all; method: immunoSEQ multiplex PCR. Of approximately 210,000 clones listed, approximately 90% are singletons. Sequencing used PBMCs or T cells enriched from blood (not recorded which). These receptors originate from a young woman who had recovered from COVID-19.

The rearrangement joins TRBV9 to TRBJ2-7, with 11 bases aligning to TRBD2. With V trimmed by 3 bases and J by 4 bases, 6 bases remained unmatched. This CDR3 region has 15 residues. Per the germline V gene, CDR1 is SGDLS and CDR2 is YYNGEE. The CDR3 protein is CASSALAGDVYEQYF. CDR3 nucleotides: TGTGCCAGCAGCGCACTAGCGGGAGATGTATACGAGCAGTACTTC. The whole variable domain, remainder taken from reference TRBV9 and TRBJ2-7, is DSGVTQTPKHLITATGQRVTLRCSPRSGDLSVYWYQQSLDQGLQFLIQYYNGEERAKGNILERFSAQQFPDLHSELNLSSLELGDSALYFCASSALAGDVYEQYFGPGTRLTVT.

This sequence joins TRBV11-2 and TRBJ2-5; TRBD1 agrees at 7 bases. Germline V gene sequence: CDR1 SGHAT, CDR2 FQNNGV. This CDR3 region has 15 residues. V gave up 5 bases and J gave up 2 bases; unmatched junction bases: 8. The CDR3 here is CASSPDRVPQETQYF. Here the CDR3 DNA reads TGTGCCAGCAGCCCTGACAGGGTCCCTCAAGAGACCCAGTACTTC.

This sequence joins TRBV30 and TRBJ1-5, with a weak D call TRBD1 (5 bases). The V end was cut by 1 base, the J end by 5 bases, with 9 bases between. The CDR3 runs 13 residues. Germline V gene lookup returns CDR1 GTSNPN and CDR2 SVGIG (reference sequence). CDR3 bases: TGTGCCTGGAGTGAGCAGGGCGATCAGCCCCAGCATTTT. Translation gives CAWSEQGDQPQHF.

The V gene is TRBV6-5, the J gene TRBJ2-4; D possibly corresponds to TRBD2 (6 bases). Germline-derived CDR1 and CDR2 are MNHEY and SVGAGI. The V end was cut by 6 bases, the J end by 12 bases, with 18 bases between. The CDR3 loop spans 13 amino acids. CDR3 residues: CASRYRDGTDQYF. In nucleotides, the CDR3 is TGTGCCAGCAGGTATCGGGACGGGACTGATCAGTACTTC.

V usage is TRBV6-5 and J usage is TRBJ2-7, with 9 nucleotides matching TRBD2. Germline V lookup: CDR1 MNHEY, CDR2 SVGAGI. The V gene end was trimmed by 3 bases and the J gene end by 2 bases; junction bases not matched to a gene: 8. The CDR3 spans 16 residues. The CDR3 DNA reads as TGTGCCAGCAGTTATAATGAGGCGGGAGGGGCCTACGAGCAGTACTTC. This translates into CASSYNEAGGAYEQYF.

The J gene is TRBJ1-5, the V gene TRBV6-2 or TRBV6-3, with D uncertain. This CDR3 has 12 amino acids. V was pared by 6 bases and J by 8 bases, with 11 bases between. Germline CDR1 MNHEY, CDR2 SVGEGT. The CDR3 DNA reads as TGTGCCAGCAGCCATCGTCCCGAGCCCCAGCATTTT. Its translation: CASSHRPEPQHF.

The chain links TRBV11-2 to TRBJ1-2; 7 nucleotides line up with TRBD1. Germline CDR1 SGHAT, CDR2 FQNNGV. The CDR3 covers 13 residues. The V gene end was trimmed by 6 bases and the J gene end by 2 bases; junction bases not matched to a gene: 3. As DNA, the CDR3 is TGTGCCAGCAGTCCACAGGGGAACTATGGCTACACCTTC. This sequence encodes CASSPQGNYGYTF.

This clone was recorded many times. The rearrangement uses TRBV19 and TRBJ1-5, with TRBD1 matching over 7 bases. This CDR3 has 15 amino acids. Germline values: CDR1 LNHDA, CDR2 SQIVND (reference sequence). V lost 9 bases, J lost 8 bases, and 16 bases stayed unmatched. The DNA of the CDR3 is TGTGCCAGCAAGGGGGCAGGGGCATCTTGGGAGCCCCAGCATTTT. Translated, it gives CASKGAGASWEPQHF. Based on the CDR3 plus reference TRBV19 and TRBJ1-5, the full variable domain is DGGITQSPKYLFRKEGQNVTLSCEQNLNHDAMYWYRQDPGQGLRLIYYSQIVNDFQKGDIAEGYSVSREKKESFPLTVTSAQKNPTAFYLCASKGAGASWEPQHFGDGTRLSIL.

The chain joins TRBV3-1 (or the pseudogene TRBV3-2) to TRBJ1-4; D remains ambiguous. The CDR3 sequence is 16 residues long. Looked up from germline, CDR1 is LGHDT and CDR2 is YNNKEL (reference sequence). V shed 0 bases and J shed 6 bases, with 14 bases lying between them. The CDR3 spells CASSQDLQVSDEKLFF. The CDR3 coding sequence is TGTGCCAGCAGCCAAGATCTTCAGGTCTCGGATGAAAAACTGTTTTTT.

The rearrangement joins TRBV7-9 to TRBJ2-1; 12 bases are a match to TRBD2. CDR1 and CDR2 from the germline V gene are SEHNR and FQNEAQ (reference sequence). V shed 5 bases, J shed 5 bases, and the junction held 4 bases outside the gene matches. This CDR3 is built from 15 residues. The CDR3 loop is CASSVLAGGHNEQFF. The CDR3 DNA reads as TGTGCCAGCAGCGTACTAGCGGGAGGCCACAATGAGCAGTTCTTC. The full variable domain, with the rest looked up from reference TRBV7-9 and TRBJ2-1, is DTGVSQNPRHKITKRGQNVTFRCDPISEHNRLYWYRQTLGQGPEFLTYFQNEAQLEKSRLLSDRFSAERPKGSFSTLEIQRTEQGDSAMYLCASSVLAGGHNEQFFGPGTRLTVL.

The chain combines TRBV19 with TRBJ1-3, with D possibly matching TRBD1 (6 bases). CDR1 is LNHDA, CDR2 SQIVND, per germline (reference sequence). V was cut by 10 bases and J by 0 bases, with 10 bases left in between. The CDR3 contains 13 residues. CDR3 sequence: CATTGSSGNTIYF. The CDR3 region has the DNA TGTGCCACCACAGGGAGCTCTGGAAACACCATATATTTT.

By share, this clone ranks as medium-sized. V usage is TRBV4-1 and J usage is TRBJ2-4, with 14 bases aligning to TRBD2. The germline V gene encodes CDR1 MGHRA and CDR2 YSYEKL. V lost 5 bases to trimming and J lost 1 base; unmatched junction nucleotides: 1. The CDR3 loop spans 16 amino acids. The CDR3: CASSWTSGGAKNIQYF. The CDR3 DNA follows: TGCGCCAGCAGCTGGACTAGCGGGGGGGCCAAAAACATTCAGTACTTC.

The chain uses TRBV19 and TRBJ1-5; tentative D call: TRBD1 (5 bases). With 3 bases removed from V and 4 bases from J, the gap between germline ends came to 13 bases. The CDR3 length is 15 residues. CDR1 LNHDA and CDR2 SQIVND come from the germline V gene (reference sequence). CDR3 DNA sequence: TGTGCCAGTAGTATCCCCTGGACAAAAAATCAGCCCCAGCATTTT. Its protein product is CASSIPWTKNQPQHF.

The rearrangement joins TRBV29-1 to TRBJ1-1, with D perhaps TRBD1 (5 bases). The V and J ends lost 6 bases and 5 bases respectively, with 13 bases between them. This CDR3 has 12 residues. Germline V gene sequence: CDR1 SQVTM, CDR2 ANQGSEA. The CDR3 DNA reads as TGCAGCGTGATGACAGAGAGGACTGAAGCTTTCTTT. Encoded protein: CSVMTERTEAFF.

The chain is built from TRBV3-1 (or the pseudogene TRBV3-2) and TRBJ2-1; 11 bases fit TRBD1. The CDR3 spans 16 residues. Trimming took 4 bases from V and 13 from J; bases not matched to a gene: 15. Germline V lookup: CDR1 LGHDT, CDR2 YNNKEL (reference sequence). CDR3: CASSPRAGTGGLFQFF. The CDR3 nucleotides read TGTGCCAGCAGCCCCCGCGCCGGGACAGGGGGGTTATTTCAGTTCTTC.

V gene TRBV7-6 combines with J gene TRBJ1-3; 7 nucleotides align to TRBD1. Germline CDR1 SGHVS, CDR2 FNYEAQ. The length of the CDR3 is 15 residues. Trimming took 6 bases from V and 3 from J; bases not matched to a gene: 8. For the CDR3, the DNA is TGTGCCAGCAGTCTAAACAGGGGAATTGGAAACACCATATATTTT. It codes for CASSLNRGIGNTIYF. The whole variable domain, remainder taken from reference TRBV7-6 and TRBJ1-3, is GAGVSQSPRYKVTKRGQDVALRCDPISGHVSLYWYRQALGQGPEFLTYFNYEAQQDKSGLPNDRFSAERPEGSISTLTIQRTEQRDSAMYRCASSLNRGIGNTIYFGEGSWLTVV.

This chain links TRBV19 with TRBJ2-7; tentatively, D is TRBD1 (5 bases). Looked up from germline, CDR1 is LNHDA and CDR2 is SQIVND (reference sequence). V lost 6 bases and J 6 bases, leaving 21 bases between the germline ends. This CDR3 has 15 residues. The CDR3 spells CASSSSGATQSEQYF. The CDR3 DNA sequence: TGTGCCAGTAGCTCATCTGGGGCTACTCAGAGCGAGCAGTACTTC. The variable domain in full, with the rest retrieved from reference TRBV19 and TRBJ2-7, is DGGITQSPKYLFRKEGQNVTLSCEQNLNHDAMYWYRQDPGQGLRLIYYSQIVNDFQKGDIAEGYSVSREKKESFPLTVTSAQKNPTAFYLCASSSSGATQSEQYFGPGTRLTVT.

V is TRBV7-9 and J is TRBJ1-6; the D is unclear. Trimming took 1 base from V and 8 from J, leaving 18 bases between them. Germline values: CDR1 SEHNR, CDR2 FQNEAQ (reference sequence). This CDR3 is built from 17 residues. This chain's CDR3 is CASSLDRTNPIDSPLHF. The CDR3 DNA reads as TGTGCCAGCAGCTTAGATCGGACTAACCCAATAGATTCACCCCTCCACTTT.

This CDR3 reads CASSDQGISVAFF. The CDR3 nucleotides read TGTGCCAGCAGCGATCAGGGGATAAGTGTAGCTTTCTTT. V usage is TRBV7-2 and J usage is TRBJ1-1; weak D call: TRBD1 (6 bases). The CDR3 length is 13 residues. V was pared by 5 bases and J by 10 bases, with 17 bases between. CDR1 is SGHTA, CDR2 FQGNSA, per germline. The whole variable domain, filled in from reference TRBV7-2 and TRBJ1-1, reads GAGVSQSPSNKVTEKGKDVELRCDPISGHTALYWYRQSLGQGLEFLIYFQGNSAPDKSGLPSDRFSAERTGGSVSTLTIQRTQQEDSAVYLCASSDQGISVAFFGQGTRLTVV.

The V call is TRBV18, the J call TRBJ1-1; unclear D gene. The V end lost 2 bases, the J end lost 3 bases, and 4 bases lay between the germline ends. Germline CDR1 and CDR2: KGHSH and LQKENI. This CDR3 comprises 12 residues. The CDR3 region is CASSPSDTEAFF. The CDR3 DNA sequence: TGTGCCAGCTCACCATCCGACACTGAAGCTTTCTTT.

This clone appeared a single time. The chain recombines TRBV6-6 with TRBJ1-1, with TRBD1 matching 7 bases. The CDR3 has 13 amino acids. Germline CDR1 reads MNHNY; CDR2 reads SVGAGI (reference sequence). V shed 6 bases, J shed 3 bases, and the junction held 4 bases outside the gene matches. CDR3 loop: CASSKTGYTEAFF. The DNA for the CDR3 is TGTGCCAGCAGCAAGACAGGGTACACTGAAGCTTTCTTT.

Only one count was recorded for this clone. The chain joins TRBV7-8 to TRBJ2-1, with 8 positions matching TRBD1. Trimming at V came to 5 bases and at J to 10 bases, leaving 4 bases not matched to a gene. Germline V lookup: CDR1 SGHVS, CDR2 FQNEAQ. CDR3 length: 12 residues. For the CDR3, the DNA is TGTGCCAGCAGCAGGACAGGGTACGAGCAGTTCTTC. It specifies CASSRTGYEQFF.

The chain is built from TRBV30 and TRBJ1-2, with a tentative D call TRBD1 (6 bases). The CDR3 is 12 amino acids. The V end lost 1 base, the J end lost 6 bases, and 9 bases lay between the germline ends. Germline CDR1 and CDR2: GTSNPN and SVGIG (reference sequence). The CDR3 region is CAWSAQGDGYTF. In DNA, the CDR3 is TGTGCCTGGAGTGCACAGGGTGATGGCTACACCTTC.

This clone was detected only a few times. This chain links TRBV2 with TRBJ2-7; D unclear. Germline-derived CDR1 and CDR2 are SNHLY and FYNNEI. The CDR3 consists of 13 residues. The ends were cut back, 5 bases at V and 3 bases at J, with 11 bases in the middle. CDR3 in amino acids: CASSFPGYYEQYF. The CDR3 nucleotides read TGTGCCAGCAGTTTTCCAGGATACTACGAGCAGTACTTC.

V gene TRBV5-1 combines with J gene TRBJ2-7; tentatively, D is TRBD2 (6 bases). The V end was cut by 4 bases, the J end by 2 bases, with 22 bases between. The CDR3 totals 17 residues. Germline-derived CDR1 and CDR2 are SGHRS and YFSETQ. CDR3 region: CASSRLGGSGPPYEQYF. DNA of the CDR3: TGCGCCAGCAGCCGATTAGGAGGGAGCGGACCCCCCTACGAGCAGTACTTC.

The rearrangement joins TRBV30 to TRBJ2-1; 9 bases are shared with TRBD2. The CDR3 totals 14 residues. The junction had 5 bases not matched to a gene; V was cut back by 0 bases and J by 8 bases. The germline V gene has CDR1 GTSNPN and CDR2 SVGIG (reference sequence). CDR3 in amino acids: CAWSVRTSVYEQFF. CDR3 DNA sequence: TGTGCCTGGAGTGTGAGGACTAGCGTTTATGAGCAGTTCTTC.

The chain links TRBV5-6 to TRBJ1-2, with TRBD1 matching over 9 bases. Losses at the gene ends were 5 bases for V and 4 bases for J; bases not matched to a gene: 3. This CDR3 is built from 13 residues. Germline CDR1 and CDR2: SGHDT and YYEEEE. CDR3 bases: TGTGCCAGCAGAAGGACAGGGGTCTATGGCTACACCTTC. It yields the protein CASRRTGVYGYTF.